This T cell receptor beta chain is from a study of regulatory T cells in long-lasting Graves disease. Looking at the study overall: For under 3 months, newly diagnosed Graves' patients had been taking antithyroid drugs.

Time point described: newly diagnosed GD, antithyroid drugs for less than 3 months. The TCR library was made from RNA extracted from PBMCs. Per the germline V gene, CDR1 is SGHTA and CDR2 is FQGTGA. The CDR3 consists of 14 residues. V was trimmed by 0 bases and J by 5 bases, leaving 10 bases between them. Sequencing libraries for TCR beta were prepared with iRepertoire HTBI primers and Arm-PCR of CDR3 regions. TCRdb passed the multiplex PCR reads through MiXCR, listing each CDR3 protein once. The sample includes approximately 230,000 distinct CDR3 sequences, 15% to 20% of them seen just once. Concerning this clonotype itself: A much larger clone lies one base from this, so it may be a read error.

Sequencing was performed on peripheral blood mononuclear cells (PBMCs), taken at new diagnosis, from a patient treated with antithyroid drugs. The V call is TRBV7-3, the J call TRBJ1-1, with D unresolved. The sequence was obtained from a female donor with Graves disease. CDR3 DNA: TGTGCCAGCAGCTTAACCGTGGCAGAAACTGAAGCTTTCTTT. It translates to CASSLTVAETEAFF. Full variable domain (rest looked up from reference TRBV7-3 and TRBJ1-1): GAGVSQTPSNKVTEKGKYVELRCDPISGHTALYWYRQSLGQGPEFLIYFQGTGAADDSGLPNDRFFAVRPEGSVSTLKIQRTERGDSAVYLCASSLTVAETEAFFGQGTRLTVV.